A single sample gave rise to the 14 T cell receptor beta chains below, sequenced in a study of blood T cells in healthy people across ages. With a J-beta primer mix and a sample-barcoded 5' primer, a second PCR ran 7 to 11 cycles. TCRdb re-called the 5' RACE reads with MiXCR, one entry per CDR3 protein. The sample holds fewer than 1,000,000 distinct CDR3 sequences, 35% to 50% seen once. Material: blood. Every receptor here comes from an elderly man in good health.

This chain uses TRBV4-3 with TRBJ2-1; 8 bases align to TRBD1. Per germline, CDR1 LGHNA and CDR2 YSLEER. After removal of 0 bases from V and 2 bases from J, the junction contained 6 bases not matched to a gene. CDR3 length equals 17 residues. CDR3 sequence: CASSQDPPGQAYNEQFF. The CDR3 DNA follows: TGCGCCAGCAGCCAAGACCCGCCGGGACAGGCCTACAATGAGCAGTTCTTC.

The CDR3 coding sequence is TGTGCCAGCAGCTTAATTTTGGGGGATTATGGGGCCAACGTCCTGACTTTC. Protein product: CASSLILGDYGANVLTF. The gene calls are TRBV7-8 and TRBJ2-6, with D perhaps TRBD1 or TRBD2 (5 bases each). The CDR3 has 17 amino acids. The V end was cut by 2 bases, the J end by 3 bases, with 14 bases between. Germline-derived CDR1 and CDR2 are SGHVS and FQNEAQ.

Comments on this clonotype: The junction shows a germline mismatch at one end, possibly a read error. The chain couples TRBV6-6 to TRBJ2-4, with TRBD2 identical over 14 bases. Near its end, the DNA agrees better with TRBJ2-7, so the J call may be wrong. The CDR3 has 15 residues. Germline CDR1 reads MNHNY; CDR2 reads SVGAGI (reference sequence). The CDR3 protein is CANSWPGLAGDEQYF. CDR3 bases: TGTGCCAACAGTTGGCCGGGACTAGCGGGAGACGAGCAGTACTTC.

As to this clonotype: A read error may be the cause here, since a much bigger clone is one base away. The J gene is TRBJ2-7, the V gene TRBV29-1, with 11 nucleotides matching TRBD2. CDR1 SQVTM and CDR2 ANQGSEA come from the germline V gene. With V trimmed by 8 bases and J by 2 bases, 11 bases remained unmatched. The CDR3 extends over 15 amino acids. The DNA of the CDR3 is TGCAGCACTACCACGACTAGCGGGGCTACCTACGAGCAGTACTTC. Translation gives CSTTTTSGATYEQYF.

This clonotype occurred a few times. The V and J genes are TRBV29-1 and TRBJ1-1; perhaps TRBD1 as D (5 bases). Trimming cost V 8 bases and J 3 bases, with 16 bases left between them. This CDR3 region has 13 residues. Germline CDR1 SQVTM, CDR2 ANQGSEA. CDR3 bases: TGCAGCTCCGCGGCGGGGGGGGACACTGAAGCTTTCTTT. It specifies CSSAAGGDTEAFF.

This rearrangement joins TRBV5-1 to TRBJ1-1, with D perhaps TRBD1 (6 bases). The CDR3 is made up of 15 amino acids. Between the trimmed V and J ends, which lost 3 bases and 0 bases, there was a span of 12 bases. The germline CDR1 and CDR2 sequences are SGHRS and YFSETQ. In nucleotides, the CDR3 is TGCGCCAGCAGCTACCAGACAGGCCTGAACACTGAAGCTTTCTTT. It translates to CASSYQTGLNTEAFF. Full variable domain (missing parts from reference TRBV5-1 and TRBJ1-1): KAGVTQTPRYLIKTRGQQVTLSCSPISGHRSVSWYQQTPGQGLQFLFEYFSETQRNKGNFPGRFSGRQFSNSRSEMNVSTLELGDSALYLCASSYQTGLNTEAFFGQGTRLTVV.

On this clonotype: One end of the junction does not line up with germline, which may come from a read error. This chain connects TRBV7-3 to TRBJ2-1; 7 bases match TRBD2. The CDR3 covers 15 residues. Looked up from germline, CDR1 is SGHTA and CDR2 is FQGTGA. The CDR3 protein is CASSLGLGVHNEQFF. DNA of the CDR3: TGTGCCAGTAGCTTAGGACTAGGAGTCCACAATGAGCAGTTCTTC. Complete variable domain (other parts from reference TRBV7-3 and TRBJ2-1): GAGVSQTPSNKVTEKGKYVELRCDPISGHTALYWYRQSLGQGPEFLIYFQGTGAADDSGLPNDRFFAVRPEGSVSTLKIQRTERGDSAVYLCASSLGLGVHNEQFFGPGTRLTVL.

This clonotype has more than one count but fewer than ten. The chain couples TRBV11-3 to TRBJ2-3, with TRBD2 as a possible D gene (6 bases). The V end was cut by 5 bases, the J end by 1 base, with 16 bases between. This CDR3 spans 16 amino acids. Germline assignment: CDR1 SGHNT and CDR2 YENEEA. The CDR3 loop reads CASSESSGGGTDTQYF. The CDR3 DNA reads as TGTGCCAGCAGCGAGTCGTCGGGCGGGGGCACAGATACGCAGTATTTT.

The table lists this clonotype with a count of one. One junction end disagrees with the germline gene, perhaps due to a read error. The chain uses TRBV18 and TRBJ2-7; D is unclear. Germline values: CDR1 KGHSH, CDR2 LQKENI. The CDR3 has 14 amino acids. In nucleotides, the CDR3 is TGTACCAGCTCACCGAGCCAGAACCTCTACGAGCAGTACTTC. It encodes CTSSPSQNLYEQYF.

V and J are TRBV5-1 and TRBJ2-2, with 9 bases identical to TRBD1. V dropped 0 bases and J dropped 0; count of bases not matched to a gene: 9. The germline gives CDR1 SGHRS, CDR2 YFSETQ. This CDR3 spans 19 amino acids. CDR3 in amino acids: CASSLVFGTGNTNTGELFF. CDR3 coding DNA: TGCGCCAGCAGCTTGGTTTTCGGGACAGGGAATACGAACACCGGGGAGCTGTTTTTT.

This clonotype has a handful of counts. In nucleotides, the CDR3 is TGCGCCAGCAGCCGATATAACAGGGAGGGGGACAATGAGCAGTTCTTC. It specifies CASSRYNREGDNEQFF. The rearrangement joins TRBV5-1 to TRBJ2-1; D is possibly TRBD2 (7 bases). The CDR3 extends over 16 amino acids. The germline CDR1 and CDR2 sequences are SGHRS and YFSETQ. V dropped 4 bases and J dropped 5 bases, with 19 bases sitting between them.

As to this clonotype: The missing conserved phenylalanine or tryptophan at the end of this CDR3 makes a read error likely. V is TRBV7-9 and J is TRBJ2-7; D is undetermined. The J call may be mistaken, given a closer DNA end match to TRBJ2-5. The CDR3 extends over 14 amino acids. Per the germline V gene, CDR1 is SEHNR and CDR2 is FQNEAQ (reference sequence). The CDR3 DNA sequence: TGTGCCAGCAGCCCGCCCGCATTGGCGGAGACCCAGTACTTA. Encoded protein: CASSPPALAETQYL.

The genes are TRBV20-1 and TRBJ1-5; 8 bases map to TRBD1. The CDR3 sequence is 13 residues long. CDR1 and CDR2 (germline): DFQATT, SNEGSKA (reference sequence). Trimming at V came to 7 bases and at J to 5 bases, leaving 7 bases not matched to a gene. The CDR3 region is CSVTGGRDQPQHF. The CDR3 DNA reads as TGCAGTGTAACAGGGGGTAGGGATCAGCCCCAGCATTTT.

The J gene is TRBJ2-3, the V gene TRBV12-3 or TRBV12-4, with D perhaps matching TRBD2 (6 bases). This CDR3 has 13 amino acids. Deletions cut 7 bases from V and 1 base from J, with 9 bases between. In DNA, the CDR3 is TGTGCCAGCAATGTAGCGGGCACAGATACGCAGTATTTT. It specifies CASNVAGTDTQYF.